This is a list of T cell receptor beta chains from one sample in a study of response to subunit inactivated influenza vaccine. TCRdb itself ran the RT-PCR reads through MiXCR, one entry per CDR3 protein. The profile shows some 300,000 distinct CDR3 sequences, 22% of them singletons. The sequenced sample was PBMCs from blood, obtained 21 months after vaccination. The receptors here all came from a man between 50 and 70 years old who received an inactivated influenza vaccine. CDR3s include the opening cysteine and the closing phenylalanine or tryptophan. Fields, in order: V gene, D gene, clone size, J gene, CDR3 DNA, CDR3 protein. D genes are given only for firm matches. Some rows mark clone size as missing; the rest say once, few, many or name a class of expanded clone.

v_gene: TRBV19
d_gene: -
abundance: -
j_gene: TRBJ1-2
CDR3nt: TGTGCCAGTAGTATGCAGGGGACTAACTATGGCTACACCTTC
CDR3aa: CASSMQGTNYGYTF

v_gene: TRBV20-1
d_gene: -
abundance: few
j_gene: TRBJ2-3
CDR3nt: TGCAGTGCCGCCGGGAGCCTAATGTCAGATACGCAGTATTTT
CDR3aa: CSAAGSLMSDTQYF

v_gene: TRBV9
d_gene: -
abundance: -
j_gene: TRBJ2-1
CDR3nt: TGTGCCAGCAGCCCCGGGACACCAAGCTCCTACAATGAGCAGTTCTTC
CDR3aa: CASSPGTPSSYNEQFF

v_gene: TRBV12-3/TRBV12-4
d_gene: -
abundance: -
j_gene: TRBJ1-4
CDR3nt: TGTGCCAGCAGTTTGAGGAGGGGGGAAAAACTGTTTTTT
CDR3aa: CASSLRRGEKLFF

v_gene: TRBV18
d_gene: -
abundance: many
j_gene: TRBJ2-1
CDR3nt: TGTGCCAGCTCCGACCCTACTAGCGCCCAGGGGTCCTACAATGAGCAGTTCTTC
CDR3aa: CASSDPTSAQGSYNEQFF

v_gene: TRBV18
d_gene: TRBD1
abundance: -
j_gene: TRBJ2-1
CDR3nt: TGTGCCAGCTCACCGCAGACAGGGGGAACTGAGCAGTTCTTC
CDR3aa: CASSPQTGGTEQFF

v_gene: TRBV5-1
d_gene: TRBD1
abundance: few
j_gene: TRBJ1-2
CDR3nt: TGCGCCAGCAGCCCGAGGGACAGGGGGCGATATGACTATGGCTACACCTTC
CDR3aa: CASSPRDRGRYDYGYTF

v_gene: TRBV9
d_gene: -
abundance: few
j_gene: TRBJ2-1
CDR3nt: TGTGCCAGCAGCGTTAGCTCCCGCTCCTACAATGAGCAGTTCTTC
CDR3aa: CASSVSSRSYNEQFF

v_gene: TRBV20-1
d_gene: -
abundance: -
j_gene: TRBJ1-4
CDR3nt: TGCAGTGCTAGAGATCGTCTGCCGGATACTGCAACTAATGAAAAACTGTTTTTT
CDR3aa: CSARDRLPDTATNEKLFF

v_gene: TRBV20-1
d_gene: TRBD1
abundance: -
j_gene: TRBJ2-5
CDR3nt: TGCAGTGCTAGTCACTCGGCTTCGCCTCCGGGACAGGGAACCCAAGAGACCCAGTACTTC
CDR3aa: CSASHSASPPGQGTQETQYF

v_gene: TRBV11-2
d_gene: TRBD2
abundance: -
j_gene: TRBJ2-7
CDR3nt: TGTGCCAGCAGCAGTAGCGGGGGTCCGTACGAGCAGTACTTC
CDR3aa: CASSSSGGPYEQYF

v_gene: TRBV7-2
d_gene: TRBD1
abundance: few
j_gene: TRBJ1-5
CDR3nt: TGTGCCAGCAGTCGACAGGGTAATGACAATCAGCCCCAGCATTTT
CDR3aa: CASSRQGNDNQPQHF

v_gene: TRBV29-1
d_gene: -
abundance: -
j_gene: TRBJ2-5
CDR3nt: TGCAGCGGTGGACGGGCGGGGGAGACCCAGTACTTC
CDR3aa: CSGGRAGETQYF

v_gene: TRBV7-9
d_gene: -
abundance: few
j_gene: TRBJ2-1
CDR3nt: TGTGCCAGCAGCGAATTGAACAATGAGCAGTTCTTC
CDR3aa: CASSELNNEQFF

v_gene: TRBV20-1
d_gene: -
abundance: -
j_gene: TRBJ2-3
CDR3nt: TGCAGTGCTAGTACTCTAGCGACAGATACGCAGTATTTT
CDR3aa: CSASTLATDTQYF

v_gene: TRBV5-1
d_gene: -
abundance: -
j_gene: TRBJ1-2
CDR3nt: TGCGCCAGCAGCAAGACAGGCAAGGGGGGCTACACCTTC
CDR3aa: CASSKTGKGGYTF

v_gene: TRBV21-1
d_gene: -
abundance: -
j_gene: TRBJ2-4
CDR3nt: TGTGCCAGCAACCTAGGGGGACTGTTACGGTACTTC
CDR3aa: CASNLGGLLRYF

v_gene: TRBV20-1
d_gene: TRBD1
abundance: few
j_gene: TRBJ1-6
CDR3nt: TGCAGTGCTAGAGATACGGTTAGGGACAGGGGTTCACCCCTCCACTTT
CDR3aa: CSARDTVRDRGSPLHF

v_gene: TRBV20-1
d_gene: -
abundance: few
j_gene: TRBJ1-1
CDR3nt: TGCAGTGCTAGAGACCAGGGTCTGAACACTGAAGCTTTCTTT
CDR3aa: CSARDQGLNTEAFF

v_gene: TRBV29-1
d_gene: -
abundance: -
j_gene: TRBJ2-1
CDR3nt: TGCAGCGTTGAAGGGGAAGGGGCGTTATATGTGCAGTTCTTC
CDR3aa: CSVEGEGALYVQFF

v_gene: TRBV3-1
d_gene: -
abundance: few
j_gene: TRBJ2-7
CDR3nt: TGTGCCAGCAGCCAAGAATGGGACTTCCACGAGCAGTACTTC
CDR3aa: CASSQEWDFHEQYF

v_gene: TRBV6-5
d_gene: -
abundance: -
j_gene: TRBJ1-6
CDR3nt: TGTGCCAGCAGTTACTCGTGGTCCAAGAATTCACCCCTCCACTTT
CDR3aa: CASSYSWSKNSPLHF